This T cell receptor beta chain was obtained from a study of T cell clones after liver transplantation. Study summary: Liver transplant recipients had immunosuppression withdrawal attempted within 2 years. HCV positivity affected three of eight recipients; the rest lacked autoimmune or viral indications. Regarding the study as a whole: Compared with third party-reactive sequences, donor-reactive ones declined more, independent of withdrawal success. Graft donor-reactive T cells possibly entered the graft instead of undergoing deletion.

V was clipped by 3 bases and J by 0 bases, with 9 bases between them. CDR3 size: 15 residues. The germline V gene has CDR1 KGHSH and CDR2 LQKENI. Details on this clone: Its target is not known.

Data came from immunoSEQ multiplex PCR; TCRdb stores just in-frame clones and leaves some out. The table lists about 78,000 clones, approximately 80% of them singletons. The V call is TRBV18, the J call TRBJ1-3; D is unclear. The sequence came from a human donor who received a liver transplant. Sequenced here: CD4+ T cells from blood, sampled before liver transplant. CDR3 coding DNA: TGTGCCAGCTCACCGGCGAGGGACTCTGGAAACACCATATATTTT. Encoded protein: CASSPARDSGNTIYF.